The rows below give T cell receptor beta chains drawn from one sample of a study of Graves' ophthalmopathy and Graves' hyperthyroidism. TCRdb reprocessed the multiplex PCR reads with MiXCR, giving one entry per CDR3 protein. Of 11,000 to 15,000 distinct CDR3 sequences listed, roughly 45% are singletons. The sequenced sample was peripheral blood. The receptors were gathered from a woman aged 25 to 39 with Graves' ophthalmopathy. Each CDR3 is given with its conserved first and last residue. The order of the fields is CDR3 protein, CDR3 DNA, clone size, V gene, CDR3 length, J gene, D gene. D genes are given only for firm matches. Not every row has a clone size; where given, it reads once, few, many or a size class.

cdr3_aa: CASRYHGDRNTGELFF; cdr3_nt: TGTGCCAGCAGGTATCACGGGGATCGGAACACCGGGGAGCTGTTTTTT; clone_size: .; v_call: TRBV2; cdr3_length: 16; j_call: TRBJ2-2; d_call: .
cdr3_aa: CASSPRPDSYEQYF; cdr3_nt: TGTGCCAGTAGTCCCAGGCCAGACTCCTACGAGCAGTACTTC; clone_size: .; v_call: TRBV19; cdr3_length: 14; j_call: TRBJ2-7; d_call: .
cdr3_aa: CASSQLLAHTGELFF; cdr3_nt: TGTGCCAGCAGCCAGTTACTAGCGCACACCGGGGAGCTGTTTTTT; clone_size: once; v_call: TRBV14; cdr3_length: 15; j_call: TRBJ2-2; d_call: TRBD2
cdr3_aa: CASDSEGDRGQYTEAFF; cdr3_nt: TGCGCCAGCGACTCCGAGGGGGACAGGGGGCAATACACTGAAGCTTTCTTT; clone_size: .; v_call: TRBV10-2; cdr3_length: 17; j_call: TRBJ1-1; d_call: TRBD1
cdr3_aa: CASSLKFYGYTF; cdr3_nt: TGTGCCAGCAGTTTAAAGTTCTATGGCTACACCTTC; clone_size: medium-sized; v_call: TRBV12-3/TRBV12-4; cdr3_length: 12; j_call: TRBJ1-2; d_call: .
cdr3_aa: CASSHGLDGEQYF; cdr3_nt: TGTGCCAGCAGTCACGGACTAGATGGCGAGCAGTACTTC; clone_size: .; v_call: TRBV6-5; cdr3_length: 13; j_call: TRBJ2-7; d_call: TRBD2
cdr3_aa: CASSRRGGMTESGANVLTF; cdr3_nt: TGTGCCAGCAGTCGACGAGGAGGGATGACGGAGTCCGGGGCCAACGTCCTGACTTTC; clone_size: once; v_call: TRBV6-1; cdr3_length: 19; j_call: TRBJ2-6; d_call: .
cdr3_aa: CASSEGTGGTF; cdr3_nt: TGCGCCAGCAGCGAAGGGACAGGCGGCACCTTC; clone_size: .; v_call: TRBV5-1; cdr3_length: 11; j_call: TRBJ1-2; d_call: TRBD1
cdr3_aa: CSATSVRGVPGLCSGANVLTF; cdr3_nt: TGCAGTGCTACCTCGGTCCGGGGAGTCCCCGGGCTGTGCTCTGGGGCCAACGTCCTGACTTTC; clone_size: .; v_call: TRBV20-1; cdr3_length: 21; j_call: TRBJ2-6; d_call: .
cdr3_aa: CASSLTGADPRYTF; cdr3_nt: TGTGCCAGCAGCTTGACAGGGGCCGATCCACGCTACACCTTC; clone_size: .; v_call: TRBV7-3; cdr3_length: 14; j_call: TRBJ1-2; d_call: TRBD1
cdr3_aa: CSARDKDRTDNQPQYF; cdr3_nt: TGCAGTGCTAGAGATAAGGACAGAACTGACAATCAGCCCCAGTACTTC; clone_size: once; v_call: TRBV20-1; cdr3_length: 16; j_call: TRBJ2-5; d_call: .
cdr3_aa: CASSKWIYQPQHF; cdr3_nt: TGCGCCAGCAGTAAGTGGATTTATCAGCCCCAGCATTTT; clone_size: .; v_call: TRBV10-1; cdr3_length: 13; j_call: TRBJ1-5; d_call: .
cdr3_aa: CASSSDDSLNTEAFF; cdr3_nt: TGTGCCAGCAGCTCAGACGACAGCCTGAACACTGAAGCTTTCTTT; clone_size: .; v_call: TRBV5-6; cdr3_length: 15; j_call: TRBJ1-1; d_call: .
cdr3_aa: CASSPTGGAKEKLFF; cdr3_nt: TGTGCCAGCAGTCCAACAGGGGGCGCGAAAGAAAAACTGTTTTTT; clone_size: many; v_call: TRBV2; cdr3_length: 15; j_call: TRBJ1-4; d_call: TRBD1
cdr3_aa: CSADRTLGIGGYTF; cdr3_nt: TGCAGTGCCGACCGGACCCTGGGGATAGGGGGCTACACCTTC; clone_size: .; v_call: TRBV20-1; cdr3_length: 14; j_call: TRBJ1-2; d_call: .
cdr3_aa: CSAPGLAVYNEQFF; cdr3_nt: TGCAGTGCCCCCGGACTAGCGGTGTACAATGAGCAGTTCTTC; clone_size: medium-sized; v_call: TRBV20-1; cdr3_length: 14; j_call: TRBJ2-1; d_call: TRBD2
cdr3_aa: CASTTGSSYNEQFF; cdr3_nt: TGTGCCAGCACGACTGGGAGCTCCTACAATGAGCAGTTCTTC; clone_size: many; v_call: TRBV2; cdr3_length: 14; j_call: TRBJ2-1; d_call: .
cdr3_aa: CATSGPTGPGTDTQYF; cdr3_nt: TGTGCCACCAGTGGTCCGACAGGTCCCGGCACAGATACGCAGTATTTT; clone_size: .; v_call: TRBV24-1; cdr3_length: 16; j_call: TRBJ2-3; d_call: .
cdr3_aa: CASSPIDANTGELFF; cdr3_nt: TGTGCCAGCAGCCCGATCGATGCGAACACCGGGGAGCTGTTTTTT; clone_size: .; v_call: TRBV11-2; cdr3_length: 15; j_call: TRBJ2-2; d_call: .
cdr3_aa: CASREPLAGGSYEQYF; cdr3_nt: TGCGCCAGCAGAGAACCTCTAGCGGGAGGATCCTACGAGCAGTACTTC; clone_size: once; v_call: TRBV10-2; cdr3_length: 16; j_call: TRBJ2-7; d_call: TRBD2
cdr3_aa: CASSRTNGETQYF; cdr3_nt: TGTGCCAGCAGTCGGACAAATGGAGAGACCCAGTACTTC; clone_size: .; v_call: TRBV7-8; cdr3_length: 13; j_call: TRBJ2-5; d_call: .
cdr3_aa: CANEASGNTDTQYF; cdr3_nt: TGTGCTAACGAGGCTAGCGGGAACACAGATACGCAGTATTTT; clone_size: .; v_call: TRBV2; cdr3_length: 14; j_call: TRBJ2-3; d_call: TRBD2
cdr3_aa: CASSETSGSRGDTQYF; cdr3_nt: TGTGCCAGCAGTGAGACTAGCGGGAGTAGGGGAGATACGCAGTATTTT; clone_size: many; v_call: TRBV6-4; cdr3_length: 16; j_call: TRBJ2-3; d_call: TRBD2
cdr3_aa: CASSLREGRSGELFF; cdr3_nt: TGTGCCAGCAGTTTACGGGAGGGCCGGTCCGGGGAGCTGTTTTTT; clone_size: many; v_call: TRBV6-5; cdr3_length: 15; j_call: TRBJ2-2; d_call: TRBD2
cdr3_aa: CAISDREQGEETQYF; cdr3_nt: TGTGCCATCAGTGATAGAGAACAGGGCGAAGAGACCCAGTACTTC; clone_size: .; v_call: TRBV10-3; cdr3_length: 15; j_call: TRBJ2-5; d_call: .
cdr3_aa: CATSPRQGSTDTQYF; cdr3_nt: TGTGCCACCAGCCCCAGACAGGGCTCGACAGATACGCAGTATTTT; clone_size: many; v_call: TRBV15; cdr3_length: 15; j_call: TRBJ2-3; d_call: TRBD1
cdr3_aa: CASSPRTSGKNEQYF; cdr3_nt: TGTGCCAGCAGCCCAAGGACTAGCGGGAAGAACGAGCAGTACTTC; clone_size: few; v_call: TRBV7-2; cdr3_length: 15; j_call: TRBJ2-7; d_call: TRBD2